A single sample is the source of the 5 T cell receptor beta chains below, sequenced in a study of T cell repertoires in cytomegalovirus infection. TCRdb re-derived calls from the reads in MiXCR, one entry per CDR3 protein. This table holds roughly 340,000 distinct CDR3 sequences, 25% to 30% found once. No cognate antigen is known for these TCRs. The sample consisted of cultured PBMCs, taken from culture after CMV antigen stimulation. The source is a human donor in good health (CMV status not recorded). Some clones in this sample may be carry-over from other donors' samples.

This chain links TRBV19 with TRBJ1-5, with no clear D. Between the trimmed V and J ends, which lost 4 bases and 2 bases, there was a span of 6 bases. CDR1 is LNHDA, CDR2 SQIVND, per germline (reference sequence). This CDR3 is built from 13 residues. The DNA of the CDR3 is TGTGCCAGTAGTACCCTCGGCAATCAGCCCCAGCATTTT. Protein: CASSTLGNQPQHF.

A word on this clonotype: Its ends do not fully match the called genes, so a read error is possible. This chain connects TRBV6-1 to TRBJ1-2; 7 bases fit TRBD1. Per germline, CDR1 MNHNS and CDR2 SASEGT. The CDR3 extends over 16 amino acids. In nucleotides, the CDR3 is TGTACCAGCAGTGAAGCGGGACAGATACTGATGTATGGCTACACCTTC. Residues: CTSSEAGQILMYGYTF.

This chain uses TRBV7-9 with TRBJ2-5, with 7 positions matching TRBD1. After removal of 4 bases from V and 5 bases from J, the junction contained 10 bases not matched to a gene. Germline-derived CDR1 and CDR2 are SEHNR and FQNEAQ (reference sequence). This CDR3 is 15 amino acids long. The CDR3 DNA follows: TGTGCCAGCAGCTCCCATACAGGGGAGAAGGAGACCCAGTACTTC. Protein: CASSSHTGEKETQYF.

This clonotype was counted only a few times. The V call is TRBV28, the J call TRBJ1-1; TRBD1 aligns across 7 bases. Germline V gives CDR1 MDHEN, CDR2 SYDVKM. The V segment lost 5 bases and the J segment 4 bases; nucleotides outside the gene matches: 16. The CDR3 has 17 amino acids. The CDR3 region is CASSAGGWKQGTTEAFF. DNA for the CDR3: TGTGCCAGCAGTGCGGGGGGTTGGAAACAGGGGACCACTGAAGCTTTCTTT.

The CDR3 sequence: CASSLHKGNTEAFF. CDR3 sequence (DNA): TGTGCCAGCAGCTTACACAAGGGGAACACTGAAGCTTTCTTT. The J gene is TRBJ1-1, the V gene TRBV7-9; D is ambiguous. Germline loops: CDR1 SEHNR, CDR2 FQNEAQ (reference sequence). There are 14 residues in the CDR3. The ends were cut back, 2 bases at V and 1 base at J, with 8 bases in the middle.